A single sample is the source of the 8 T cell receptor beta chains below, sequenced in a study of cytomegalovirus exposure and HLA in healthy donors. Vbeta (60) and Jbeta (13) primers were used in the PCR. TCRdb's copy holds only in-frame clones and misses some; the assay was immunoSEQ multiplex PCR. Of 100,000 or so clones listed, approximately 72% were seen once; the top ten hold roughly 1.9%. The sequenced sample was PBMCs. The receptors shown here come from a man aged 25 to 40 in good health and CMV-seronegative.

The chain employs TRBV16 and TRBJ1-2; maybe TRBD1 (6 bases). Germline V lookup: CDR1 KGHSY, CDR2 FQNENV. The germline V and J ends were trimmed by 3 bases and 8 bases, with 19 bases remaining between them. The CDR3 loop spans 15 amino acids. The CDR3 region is CASSHRTEGTGGYTF. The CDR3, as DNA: TGTGCCAGCAGCCACAGGACAGAGGGGACGGGAGGCTACACCTTC. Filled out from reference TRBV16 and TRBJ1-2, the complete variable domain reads GEEVAQTPKHLVRGEGQKAKLYCAPIKGHSYVFWYQQVLKNEFKFLISFQNENVFDETGMPKERFSAKCLPNSPCSLEIQATKLEDSAVYFCASSHRTEGTGGYTFGSGTRLTVV.

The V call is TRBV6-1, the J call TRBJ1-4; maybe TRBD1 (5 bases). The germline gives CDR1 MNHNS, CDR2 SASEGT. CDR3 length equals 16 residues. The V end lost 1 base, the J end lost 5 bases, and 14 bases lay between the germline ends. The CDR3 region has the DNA TGTGCCAGCAGTGAAGGGACCCTGGGGGGGAATGAAAAACTGTTTTTT. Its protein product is CASSEGTLGGNEKLFF.

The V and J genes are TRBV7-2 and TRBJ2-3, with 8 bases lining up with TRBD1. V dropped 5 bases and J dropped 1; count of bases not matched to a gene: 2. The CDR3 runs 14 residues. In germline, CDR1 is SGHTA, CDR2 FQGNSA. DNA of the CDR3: TGTGCCAGCAGCCCGGACAGGGGCACAGATACGCAGTATTTT. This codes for CASSPDRGTDTQYF.

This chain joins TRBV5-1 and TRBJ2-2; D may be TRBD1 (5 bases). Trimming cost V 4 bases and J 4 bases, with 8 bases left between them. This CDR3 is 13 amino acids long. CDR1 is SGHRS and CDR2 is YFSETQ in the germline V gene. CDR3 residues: CASSGASTGELFF. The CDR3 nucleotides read TGCGCCAGCAGCGGGGCGTCCACCGGGGAGCTGTTTTTT.

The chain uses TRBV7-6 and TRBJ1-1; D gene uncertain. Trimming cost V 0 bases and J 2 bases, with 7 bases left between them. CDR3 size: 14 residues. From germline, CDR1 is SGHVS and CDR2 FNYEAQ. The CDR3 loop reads CASSLALRNTEAFF. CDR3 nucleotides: TGTGCCAGCAGCTTAGCGCTGCGTAACACTGAAGCTTTCTTT.

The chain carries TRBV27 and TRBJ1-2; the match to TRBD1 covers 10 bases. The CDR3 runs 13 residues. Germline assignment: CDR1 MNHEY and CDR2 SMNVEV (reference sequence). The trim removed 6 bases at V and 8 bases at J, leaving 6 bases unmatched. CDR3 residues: CASRMDRGTGYTF. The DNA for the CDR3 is TGTGCCAGCAGGATGGACAGGGGGACAGGCTACACCTTC.

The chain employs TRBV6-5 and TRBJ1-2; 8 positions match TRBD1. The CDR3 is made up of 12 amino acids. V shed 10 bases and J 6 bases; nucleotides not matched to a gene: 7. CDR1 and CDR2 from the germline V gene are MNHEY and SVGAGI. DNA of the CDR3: TGTGCCACCCAGGACAGGGAGAATGGCTACACCTTC. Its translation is CATQDRENGYTF.

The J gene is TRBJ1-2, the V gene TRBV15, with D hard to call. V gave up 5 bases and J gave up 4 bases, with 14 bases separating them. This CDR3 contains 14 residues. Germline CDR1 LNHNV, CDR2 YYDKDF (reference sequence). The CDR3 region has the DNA TGTGCCACCAGCCCATTCCAACAGACCTATGGCTACACCTTC. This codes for CATSPFQQTYGYTF.